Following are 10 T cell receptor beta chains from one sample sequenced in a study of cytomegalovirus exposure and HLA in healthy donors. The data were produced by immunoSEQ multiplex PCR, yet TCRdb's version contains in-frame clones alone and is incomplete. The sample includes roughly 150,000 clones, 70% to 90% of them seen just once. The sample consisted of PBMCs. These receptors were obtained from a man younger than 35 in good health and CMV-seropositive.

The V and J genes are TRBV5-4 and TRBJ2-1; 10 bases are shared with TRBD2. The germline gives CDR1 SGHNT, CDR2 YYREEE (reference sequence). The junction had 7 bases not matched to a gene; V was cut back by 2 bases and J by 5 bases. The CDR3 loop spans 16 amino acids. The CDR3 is CASSLLAGTVNNEQFF. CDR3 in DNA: TGTGCCAGCAGCTTACTAGCGGGGACCGTCAACAATGAGCAGTTCTTC.

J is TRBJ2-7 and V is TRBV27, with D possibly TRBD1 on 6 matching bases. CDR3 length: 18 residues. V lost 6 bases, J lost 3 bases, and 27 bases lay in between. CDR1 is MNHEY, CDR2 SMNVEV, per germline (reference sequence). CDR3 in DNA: TGTGCCAGCAGAACCCCGATATCCACAGGGCCCTCATACTACGAGCAGTACTTC. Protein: CASRTPISTGPSYYEQYF.

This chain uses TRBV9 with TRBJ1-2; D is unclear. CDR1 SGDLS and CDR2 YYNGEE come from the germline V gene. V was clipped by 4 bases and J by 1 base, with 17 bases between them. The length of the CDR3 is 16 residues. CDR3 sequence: CASSPAPIRLNYGYTF. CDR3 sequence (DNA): TGTGCCAGCAGCCCCGCGCCGATACGTCTTAACTATGGCTACACCTTC.

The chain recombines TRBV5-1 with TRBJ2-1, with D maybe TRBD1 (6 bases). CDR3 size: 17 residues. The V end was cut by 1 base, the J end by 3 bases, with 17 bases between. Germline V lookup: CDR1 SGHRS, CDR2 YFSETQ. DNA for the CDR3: TGCGCCAGCAGCTTGTATGAGAGGACAGTTCTCTACAATGAGCAGTTCTTC. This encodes CASSLYERTVLYNEQFF. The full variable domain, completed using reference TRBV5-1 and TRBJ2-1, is KAGVTQTPRYLIKTRGQQVTLSCSPISGHRSVSWYQQTPGQGLQFLFEYFSETQRNKGNFPGRFSGRQFSNSRSEMNVSTLELGDSALYLCASSLYERTVLYNEQFFGPGTRLTVL.

The CDR3 here is CASSPEMEAPNTGELFF. The CDR3 DNA sequence: TGCGCCAGCAGTCCCGAAATGGAGGCGCCGAACACCGGGGAGCTGTTTTTT. The chain is built from TRBV5-1 and TRBJ2-2; possibly TRBD2 for D (5 bases). The V end was cut by 5 bases, the J end by 0 bases, with 17 bases between. This CDR3 comprises 17 residues. Germline V gene lookup returns CDR1 SGHRS and CDR2 YFSETQ.

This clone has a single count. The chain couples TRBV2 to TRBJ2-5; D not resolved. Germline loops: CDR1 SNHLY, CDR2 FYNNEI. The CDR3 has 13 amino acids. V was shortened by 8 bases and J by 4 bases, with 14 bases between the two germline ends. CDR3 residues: CASLIRGPETQYF. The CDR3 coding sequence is TGTGCCAGCCTTATACGTGGGCCAGAGACCCAGTACTTC.

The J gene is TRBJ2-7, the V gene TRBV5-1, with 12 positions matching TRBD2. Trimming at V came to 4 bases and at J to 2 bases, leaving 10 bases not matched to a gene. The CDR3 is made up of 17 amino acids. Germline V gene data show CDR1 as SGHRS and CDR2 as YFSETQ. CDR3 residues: CASSPTSGGLLAYEQYF. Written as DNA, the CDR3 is TGCGCCAGCAGCCCTACTAGCGGGGGGTTACTTGCCTACGAGCAGTACTTC.

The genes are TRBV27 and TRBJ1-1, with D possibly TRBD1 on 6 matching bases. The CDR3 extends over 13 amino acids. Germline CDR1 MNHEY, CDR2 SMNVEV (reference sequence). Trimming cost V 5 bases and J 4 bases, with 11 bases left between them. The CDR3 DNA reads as TGTGCCAGCAGTCACAGGGTAGGCACTGAAGCTTTCTTT. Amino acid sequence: CASSHRVGTEAFF.

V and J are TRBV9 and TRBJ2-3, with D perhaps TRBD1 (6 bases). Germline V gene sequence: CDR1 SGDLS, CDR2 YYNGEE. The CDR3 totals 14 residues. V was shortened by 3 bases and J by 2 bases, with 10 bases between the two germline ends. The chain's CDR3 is CASSATGYTDTQYF. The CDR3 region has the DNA TGTGCCAGCAGCGCGACAGGCTACACAGATACGCAGTATTTT.

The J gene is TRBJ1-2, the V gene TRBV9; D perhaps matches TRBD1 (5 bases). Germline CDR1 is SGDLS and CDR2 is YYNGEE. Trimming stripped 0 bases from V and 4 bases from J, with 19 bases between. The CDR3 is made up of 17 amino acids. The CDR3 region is CASSVVNWGTSSYGYTF. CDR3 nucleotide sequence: TGTGCCAGCAGCGTAGTTAATTGGGGGACTTCCTCCTATGGCTACACCTTC.